Below are 3 T cell receptor beta chains sequenced from a single sample in a study of regulatory T cells in long-lasting Graves disease. Specified time point: newly diagnosed GD, antithyroid drugs for less than 3 months. The TCR library was made from RNA that had been extracted from PBMCs in TRIzol. Arm-PCR with iRepertoire HTBI primers amplified the CDR3 regions for these TCR beta libraries. TCRdb passed the multiplex PCR reads through MiXCR, listing each CDR3 protein once. The repertoire includes around 470,000 distinct CDR3 sequences, less than 15% of them detected once, and under 20% sits in the top ten. This same sample was also part of a study on T cells in Graves' hyperthyroidism and ophthalmopathy.

Sample: peripheral blood mononuclear cells (PBMCs), taken at new diagnosis, from a patient treated with antithyroid drugs. Every receptor here comes from a woman in her forties or fifties with Graves disease.

The genes are TRBV20-1 and TRBJ1-1; 9 nucleotides match TRBD1. Germline V gene data show CDR1 as DFQATT and CDR2 as SNEGSKA (reference sequence). This CDR3 contains 16 residues. J was trimmed by 1 base and V by 3 bases; bases with no gene match: 9. The DNA for the CDR3 is TGCAGTGCTAGGGCGATACCGGGACAGGGGAACACTGAAGCTTTCTTT. Translating gives CSARAIPGQGNTEAFF.

This clonotype came up a few times. V usage is TRBV15 and J usage is TRBJ2-1; either TRBD1 or TRBD2 may supply D (5 bases each). The CDR3 totals 16 residues. The V end was cut by 3 bases, the J end by 4 bases, with 16 bases between. Per the germline V gene, CDR1 is LNHNV and CDR2 is YYDKDF (reference sequence). CDR3 in amino acids: CATSSPRGEIYNEQFF. In DNA form, the CDR3 reads TGTGCCACCAGCAGTCCTAGAGGGGAGATATACAATGAGCAGTTCTTC. Variable domain in full (rest from reference TRBV15 and TRBJ2-1): DAMVIQNPRYQVTQFGKPVTLSCSQTLNHNVMYWYQQKSSQAPKLLFHYYDKDFNNEADTPDNFQSRRPNTSFCFLDIRSPGLGDTAMYLCATSSPRGEIYNEQFFGPGTRLTVL.

The genes are TRBV28 and TRBJ2-7, with 9 bases identical to TRBD1. The CDR3 runs 14 residues. The junction had 7 bases not matched to a gene; V was cut back by 8 bases and J by 2 bases. Germline-derived CDR1 and CDR2 are MDHEN and SYDVKM. CDR3 nucleotide sequence: TGTGCCAGCCGGTACGGGACAGGGACCTACGAGCAGTACTTC. Amino acid sequence: CASRYGTGTYEQYF.